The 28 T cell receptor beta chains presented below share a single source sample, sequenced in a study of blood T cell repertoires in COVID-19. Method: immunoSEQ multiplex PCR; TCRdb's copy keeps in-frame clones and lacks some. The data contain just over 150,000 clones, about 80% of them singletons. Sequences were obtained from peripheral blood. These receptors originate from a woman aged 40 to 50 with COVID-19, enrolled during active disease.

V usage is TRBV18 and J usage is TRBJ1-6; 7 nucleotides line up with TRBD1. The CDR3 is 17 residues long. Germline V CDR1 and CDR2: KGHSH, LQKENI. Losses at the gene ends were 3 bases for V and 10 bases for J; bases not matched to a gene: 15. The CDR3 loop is CASSPEGLRDSNSPLHF. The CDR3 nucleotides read TGTGCCAGCTCACCTGAGGGGCTCCGGGACAGTAACTCACCCCTCCACTTT. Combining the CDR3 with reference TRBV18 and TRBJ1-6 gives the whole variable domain NAGVMQNPRHLVRRRGQEARLRCSPMKGHSHVYWYRQLPEEGLKFMVYLQKENIIDESGMPKERFSAEFPKEGPSILRIQQVVRGDSAAYFCASSPEGLRDSNSPLHFGNGTRLTVT.

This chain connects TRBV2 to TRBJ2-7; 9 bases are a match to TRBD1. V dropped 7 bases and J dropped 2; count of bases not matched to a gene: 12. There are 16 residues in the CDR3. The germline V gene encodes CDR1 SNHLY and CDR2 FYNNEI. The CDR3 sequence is CASNLDRGPSTYEQYF. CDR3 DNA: TGTGCCAGCAACTTGGACAGGGGACCGTCTACCTACGAGCAGTACTTC. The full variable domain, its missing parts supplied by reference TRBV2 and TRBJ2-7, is EPEVTQTPSHQVTQMGQEVILRCVPISNHLYFYWYRQILGQKVEFLVSFYNNEISEKSEIFDDQFSVERPDGSNFTLKIRSTKLEDSAMYFCASNLDRGPSTYEQYFGPGTRLTVT.

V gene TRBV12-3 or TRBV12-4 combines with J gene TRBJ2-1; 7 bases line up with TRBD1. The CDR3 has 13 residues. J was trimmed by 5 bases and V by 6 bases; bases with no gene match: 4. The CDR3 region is CASRWGQNNEQFF. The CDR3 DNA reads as TGTGCCAGCAGATGGGGACAGAACAATGAGCAGTTCTTC.

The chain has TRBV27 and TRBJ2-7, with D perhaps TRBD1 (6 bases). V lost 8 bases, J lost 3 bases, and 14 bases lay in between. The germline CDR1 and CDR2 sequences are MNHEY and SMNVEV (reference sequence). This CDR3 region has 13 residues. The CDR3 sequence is CASSDRMGYEQYF. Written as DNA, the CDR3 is TGTGCCAGCTCAGACAGGATGGGCTACGAGCAGTACTTC.

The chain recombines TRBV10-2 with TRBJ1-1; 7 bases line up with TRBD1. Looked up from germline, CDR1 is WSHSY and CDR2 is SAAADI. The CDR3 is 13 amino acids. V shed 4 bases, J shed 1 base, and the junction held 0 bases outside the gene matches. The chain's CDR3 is CASSGDRNTEAFF. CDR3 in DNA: TGCGCCAGCAGTGGGGACAGGAACACTGAAGCTTTCTTT.

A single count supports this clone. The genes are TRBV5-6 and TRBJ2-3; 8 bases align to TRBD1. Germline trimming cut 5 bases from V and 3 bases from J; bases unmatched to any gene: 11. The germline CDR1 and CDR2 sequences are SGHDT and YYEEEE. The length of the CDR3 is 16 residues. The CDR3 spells CASRAIGQGGTDTQYF. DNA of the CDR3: TGTGCCAGCAGGGCGATCGGACAGGGTGGGACAGATACGCAGTATTTT.

CDR3 loop: CASSLSSGGYEQYF. CDR3 in DNA: TGTGCCAGCAGCTTATCCAGCGGGGGCTACGAGCAGTACTTC. The V call is TRBV7-9, the J call TRBJ2-7; 8 bases are a match to TRBD2. CDR1 and CDR2 (germline): SEHNR, FQNEAQ (reference sequence). V lost 2 bases and J lost 3; bases outside the gene matches: 3. This CDR3 is 14 amino acids long.

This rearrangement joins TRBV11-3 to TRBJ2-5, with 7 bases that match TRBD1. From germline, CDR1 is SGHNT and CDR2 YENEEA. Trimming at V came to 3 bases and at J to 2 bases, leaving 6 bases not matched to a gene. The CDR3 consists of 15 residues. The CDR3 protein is CASSFGQAAQETQYF. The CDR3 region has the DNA TGTGCCAGCAGCTTTGGACAGGCGGCACAAGAGACCCAGTACTTC.

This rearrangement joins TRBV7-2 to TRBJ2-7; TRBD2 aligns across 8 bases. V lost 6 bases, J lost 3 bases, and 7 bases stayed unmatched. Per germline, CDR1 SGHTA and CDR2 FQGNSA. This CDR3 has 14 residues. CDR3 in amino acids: CASRRGGGSYEQYV. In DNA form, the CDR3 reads TGTGCCAGCAGGCGCGGCGGGGGGAGCTACGAGCAGTACGTC.

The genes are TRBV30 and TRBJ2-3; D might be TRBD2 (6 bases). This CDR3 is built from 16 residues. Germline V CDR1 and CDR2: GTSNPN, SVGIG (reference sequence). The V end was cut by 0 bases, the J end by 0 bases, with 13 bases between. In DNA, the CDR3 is TGTGCCTGGAGTGTAGTGGCGGGAAGAAGCACAGATACGCAGTATTTT. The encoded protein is CAWSVVAGRSTDTQYF.

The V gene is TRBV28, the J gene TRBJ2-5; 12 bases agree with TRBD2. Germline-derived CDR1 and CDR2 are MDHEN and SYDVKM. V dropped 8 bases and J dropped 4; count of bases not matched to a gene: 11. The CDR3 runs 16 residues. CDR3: CASRVLPGLAGETQYF. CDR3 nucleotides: TGTGCCAGCCGAGTACTACCGGGACTAGCGGGAGAGACCCAGTACTTC.

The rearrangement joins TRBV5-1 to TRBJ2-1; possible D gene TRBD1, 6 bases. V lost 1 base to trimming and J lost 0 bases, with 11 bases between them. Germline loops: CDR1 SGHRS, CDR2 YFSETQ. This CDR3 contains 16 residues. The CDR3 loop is CASSLRGGTSYNEQFF. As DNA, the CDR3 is TGCGCCAGCAGCTTGCGAGGGGGAACCTCCTACAATGAGCAGTTCTTC.

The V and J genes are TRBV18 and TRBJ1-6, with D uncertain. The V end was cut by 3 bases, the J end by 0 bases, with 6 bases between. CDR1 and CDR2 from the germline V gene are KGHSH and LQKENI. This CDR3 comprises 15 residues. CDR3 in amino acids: CASSPQSSYNSPLHF. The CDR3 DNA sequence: TGTGCCAGCTCACCTCAGTCCTCCTATAATTCACCCCTCCACTTT.

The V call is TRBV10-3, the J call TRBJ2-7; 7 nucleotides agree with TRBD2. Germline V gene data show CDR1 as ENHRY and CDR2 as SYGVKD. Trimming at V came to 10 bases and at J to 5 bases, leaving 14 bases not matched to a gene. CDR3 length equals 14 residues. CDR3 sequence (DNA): TGTGCCACGAGCGGCGGTTGGGGGGGTCACGAGCAGTACTTC. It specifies CATSGGWGGHEQYF.

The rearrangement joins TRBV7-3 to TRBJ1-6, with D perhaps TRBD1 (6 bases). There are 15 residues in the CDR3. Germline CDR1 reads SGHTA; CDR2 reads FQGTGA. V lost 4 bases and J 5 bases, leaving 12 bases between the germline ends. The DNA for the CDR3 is TGTGCCAGCAGCTCACAGGGTAACGATAATTCACCCCTCCACTTT. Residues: CASSSQGNDNSPLHF.

Here the CDR3 reads CATSRVRGNTEAFF. CDR3 DNA: TGTGCCACCAGCAGAGTTCGAGGGAACACTGAAGCTTTCTTT. The V and J genes are TRBV15 and TRBJ1-1, with unresolved D. Trimming removed 1 base from V and 1 base from J, with 7 bases in between. The CDR3 contains 14 residues. Germline V CDR1 and CDR2: LNHNV, YYDKDF (reference sequence).

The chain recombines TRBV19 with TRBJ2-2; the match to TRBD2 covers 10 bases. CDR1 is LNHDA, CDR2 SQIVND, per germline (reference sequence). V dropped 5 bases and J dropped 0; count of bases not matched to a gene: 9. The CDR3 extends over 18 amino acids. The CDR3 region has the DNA TGTGCCAGTAGTCTCGGTAGCGGGGGGCTCGCGAACACCGGGGAGCTGTTTTTT. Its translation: CASSLGSGGLANTGELFF.

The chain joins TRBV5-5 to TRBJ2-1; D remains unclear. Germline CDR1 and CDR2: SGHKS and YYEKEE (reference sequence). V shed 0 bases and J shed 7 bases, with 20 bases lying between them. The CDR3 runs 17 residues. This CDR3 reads CASSLELSSTWSNEQFF. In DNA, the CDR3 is TGTGCCAGCAGCTTGGAGCTTTCTTCGACTTGGTCAAATGAGCAGTTCTTC.

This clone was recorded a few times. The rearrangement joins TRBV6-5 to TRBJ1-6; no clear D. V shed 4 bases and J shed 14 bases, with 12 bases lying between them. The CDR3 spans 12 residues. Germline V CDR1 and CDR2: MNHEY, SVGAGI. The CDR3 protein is CASSFDRGALHF. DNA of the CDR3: TGTGCCAGCAGTTTTGACCGCGGGGCCCTCCACTTT.

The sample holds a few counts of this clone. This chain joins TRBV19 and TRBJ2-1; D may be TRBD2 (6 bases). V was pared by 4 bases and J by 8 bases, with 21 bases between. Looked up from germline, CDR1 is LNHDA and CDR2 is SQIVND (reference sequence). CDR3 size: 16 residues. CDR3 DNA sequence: TGTGCCAGTAGTACTCAGCGGAGACCTACGGGGGATGAGCAGTTCTTC. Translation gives CASSTQRRPTGDEQFF. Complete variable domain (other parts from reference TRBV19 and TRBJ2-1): DGGITQSPKYLFRKEGQNVTLSCEQNLNHDAMYWYRQDPGQGLRLIYYSQIVNDFQKGDIAEGYSVSREKKESFPLTVTSAQKNPTAFYLCASSTQRRPTGDEQFFGPGTRLTVL.

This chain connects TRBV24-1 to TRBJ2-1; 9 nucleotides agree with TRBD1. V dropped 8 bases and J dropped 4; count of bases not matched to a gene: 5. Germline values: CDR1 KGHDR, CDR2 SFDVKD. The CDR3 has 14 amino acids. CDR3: CATMGQGSYNEQFF. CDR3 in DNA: TGTGCCACCATGGGACAGGGCTCGTACAATGAGCAGTTCTTC.

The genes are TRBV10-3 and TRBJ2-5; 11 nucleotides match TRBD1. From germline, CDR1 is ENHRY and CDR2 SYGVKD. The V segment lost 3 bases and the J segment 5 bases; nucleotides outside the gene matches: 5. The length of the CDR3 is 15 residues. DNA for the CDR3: TGTGCCATCAGTGATGGACAGGGGGCTATGGAGACCCAGTACTTC. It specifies CAISDGQGAMETQYF.

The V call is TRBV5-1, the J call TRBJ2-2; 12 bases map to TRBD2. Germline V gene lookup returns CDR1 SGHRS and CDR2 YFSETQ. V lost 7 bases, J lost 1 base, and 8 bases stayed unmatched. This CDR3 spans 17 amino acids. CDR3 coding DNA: TGCGCCAGCCGGACTAGCGGGAACCCCGGGAACACCGGGGAGCTGTTTTTT. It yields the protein CASRTSGNPGNTGELFF. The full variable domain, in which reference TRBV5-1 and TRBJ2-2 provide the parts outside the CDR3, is KAGVTQTPRYLIKTRGQQVTLSCSPISGHRSVSWYQQTPGQGLQFLFEYFSETQRNKGNFPGRFSGRQFSNSRSEMNVSTLELGDSALYLCASRTSGNPGNTGELFFGEGSRLTVL.

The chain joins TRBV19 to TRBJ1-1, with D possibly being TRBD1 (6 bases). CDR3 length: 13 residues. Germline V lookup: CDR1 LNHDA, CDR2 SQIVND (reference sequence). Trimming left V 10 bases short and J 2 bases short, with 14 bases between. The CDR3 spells CAISDRTNTEAFF. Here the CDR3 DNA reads TGTGCCATATCGGACAGAACAAACACTGAAGCTTTCTTT.

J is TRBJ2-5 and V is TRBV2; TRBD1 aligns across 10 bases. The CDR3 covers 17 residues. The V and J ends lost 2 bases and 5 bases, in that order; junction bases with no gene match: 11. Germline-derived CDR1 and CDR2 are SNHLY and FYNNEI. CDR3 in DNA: TGTGCCAGCAGTGAATCTAGGTGGGACAGGGGAGTGGAGACCCAGTACTTC. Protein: CASSESRWDRGVETQYF.

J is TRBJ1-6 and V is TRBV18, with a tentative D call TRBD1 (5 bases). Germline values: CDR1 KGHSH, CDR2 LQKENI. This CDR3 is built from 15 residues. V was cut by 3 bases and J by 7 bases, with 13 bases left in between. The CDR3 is CASSPGAGRNSPLHF. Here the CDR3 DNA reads TGTGCCAGCTCACCTGGGGCAGGGAGGAATTCACCCCTCCACTTT.

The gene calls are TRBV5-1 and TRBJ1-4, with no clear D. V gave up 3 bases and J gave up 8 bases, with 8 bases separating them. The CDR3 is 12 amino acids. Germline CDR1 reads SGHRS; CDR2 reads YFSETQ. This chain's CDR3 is CASSSAGEKLFF. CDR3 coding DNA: TGCGCCAGCAGCTCTGCGGGAGAAAAACTGTTTTTT.

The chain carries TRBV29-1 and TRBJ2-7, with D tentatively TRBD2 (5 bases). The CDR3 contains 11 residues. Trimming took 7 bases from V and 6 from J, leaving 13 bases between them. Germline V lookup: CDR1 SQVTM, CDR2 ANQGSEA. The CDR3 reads CSAQEGGEQYV. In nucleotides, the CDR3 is TGCAGCGCCCAAGAGGGCGGCGAGCAGTACGTC.